The rows below give T cell receptor beta chains drawn from one sample of a study of immune evolution from preneoplasia to lung adenocarcinoma. Assay used: immunoSEQ multiplex PCR; TCRdb lists only in-frame clones, some missing. The sample lists more than 8,000 clones; 81% were seen once. The sample comprised FFPE lung adenocarcinoma in situ tissue. Source of these receptors: a person aged 65 to 79 with lung adenocarcinoma. CDR3s include the opening cysteine and the closing phenylalanine or tryptophan. Clone size is given for some rows only: seen once, a few or many times, or a class if the clone is expanded.

>TRBJ1-5|NA|TRBV4-2
CASSQGTKDQPQHF
>TRBJ2-2|NA|TRBV6-5
CASKFTGELFF
>TRBJ1-4|NA|TRBV4-2
CASSNLPATNEKLFF
>TRBJ2-3|NA|TRBV28
CASSLPGAGGFAQYF
>TRBJ2-2|NA|TRBV2
CASSARGAGGELFF
>TRBJ2-1|NA|TRBV18
CASSPDRETYNEQFF
>TRBJ1-1|NA|TRBV9
CASSVGLLNTEAFF
>TRBJ2-7|NA|TRBV5-1
CASSTLAGANYEQYF
>TRBJ2-1|NA|TRBV7-9
CASSLQTRDNEQFF
>TRBJ1-2|NA|TRBV28
CASSSGSYGYTF
>TRBJ2-2|few|TRBV18
CASRGAGDAGFTGELFF
>TRBJ1-3|NA|TRBV6-1
CASRQRVGNTIYF
>TRBJ1-5|NA|TRBV19
CASSTPDSLPRQPQHF
>TRBJ1-2|NA|TRBV2
CASSEWGGGYTF
>TRBJ1-2|NA|TRBV5-5
CASSATTGGGGYTF
>TRBJ2-2|NA|TRBV9
CASSVASGQGKDTGELFF
>TRBJ1-5|NA|TRBV7-8
CASSTRQGAQHF
>TRBJ2-7|NA|TRBV4-1
CASSQVRSPYEQYF
>TRBJ2-1|NA|TRBV10-3
CAAVGQGDVDEQFF
>TRBJ2-3|NA|TRBV7-2
CASSSLTSGRGTWQYF
>TRBJ2-7|NA|TRBV18
CASSTGGNGIYEQYF
>TRBJ2-2|NA|TRBV5-1
CASSPRTSLTGELFF
>TRBJ1-5|NA|TRBV19
CASSRTADSNQPQHF
>TRBJ1-5|few|TRBV10-3
CATQPGTGGNQPQHF
>TRBJ1-1|NA|TRBV9
CASSVDLTGTEAFF
>TRBJ1-5|NA|TRBV18
CASSPGTGNFRNQPQHF
>TRBJ2-7|NA|TRBV10-2
CASRGTGQGRTEQYF
>TRBJ2-3|few|TRBV19
CASKAFQVTDTQYF
>TRBJ1-6|NA|TRBV5-4
CASSAGQARTYNSPLHF
>TRBJ1-5|medium-sized|TRBV11-2
CASSLGPEGQPQHF
>TRBJ1-6|NA|TRBV5-1
CASSLRRDSPLHF
>TRBJ1-5|NA|TRBV19
CASSLTGVFSNQPQHF
>TRBJ1-2|NA|TRBV30
CAWRSPANYGYTF
>TRBJ2-3|NA|TRBV10-3
CAISELGLAGDTQYF
>TRBJ1-1|NA|TRBV2
CASSAGTGVSIF
>TRBJ1-3|NA|TRBV30
CAWREPVGNTIYF
>TRBJ2-3|once|TRBV7-2
CASSLGTGAVDTQYF
>TRBJ2-3|NA|TRBV29-1
CSVAVISTDTQYF
>TRBJ1-4|NA|TRBV7-2
CASSLAGVEKLFF
>TRBJ2-7|NA|TRBV5-1
CASSLEGGNHEQYF
>TRBJ1-3|NA|TRBV21-1
CASSGQVHSVGNTIYF
>TRBJ2-5|NA|TRBV6-4
CASTKKGARYETQYF
>TRBJ2-3|NA|TRBV7-2
CASSLRSTATDTQYF
>TRBJ1-5|NA|TRBV15
CATVSRTGAYSNQPQHF
>TRBJ1-4|few|TRBV11-3
CASSLGGGSNEKLFF
>TRBJ1-5|NA|TRBV27
CASSDSLSNQPQHF
>TRBJ1-5|NA|TRBV7-2
CASSLDRGYSQPQHF
>TRBJ2-7|NA|TRBV6-6
CASRGQGDSYEQYF
>TRBJ1-2|NA|TRBV18
CASSPTGARDYGYTF
>TRBJ1-1|NA|TRBV6-6
CASSLARTNTEAFF
>TRBJ1-2|NA|TRBV9
CASSRSGQSYNYGYTF
>TRBJ1-5|NA|TRBV10-3
CAISGGQTDPIRPQHF
>TRBJ2-5|NA|TRBV6-1
CASSEETQYF